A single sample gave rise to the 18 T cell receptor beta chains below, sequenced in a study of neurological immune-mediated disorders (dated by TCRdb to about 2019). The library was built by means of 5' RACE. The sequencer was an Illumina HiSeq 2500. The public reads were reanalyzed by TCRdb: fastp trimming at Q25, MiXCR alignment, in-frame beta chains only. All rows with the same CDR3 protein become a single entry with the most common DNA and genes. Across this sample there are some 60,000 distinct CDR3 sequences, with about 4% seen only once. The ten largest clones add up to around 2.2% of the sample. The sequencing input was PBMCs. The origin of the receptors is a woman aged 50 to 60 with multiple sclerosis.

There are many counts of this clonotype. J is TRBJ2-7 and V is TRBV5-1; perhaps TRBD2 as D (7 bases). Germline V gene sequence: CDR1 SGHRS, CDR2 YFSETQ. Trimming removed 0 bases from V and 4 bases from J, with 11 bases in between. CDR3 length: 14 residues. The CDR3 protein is CASSLEGGPYEQYF. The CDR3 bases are TGCGCCAGCAGCTTGGAGGGGGGGCCGTACGAGCAGTACTTC. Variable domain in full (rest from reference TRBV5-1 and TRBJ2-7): KAGVTQTPRYLIKTRGQQVTLSCSPISGHRSVSWYQQTPGQGLQFLFEYFSETQRNKGNFPGRFSGRQFSNSRSEMNVSTLELGDSALYLCASSLEGGPYEQYFGPGTRLTVT.

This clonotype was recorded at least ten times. CDR3 protein: CASSLVRDSSYEQYF. The CDR3 region has the DNA TGTGCCAGCAGCTTAGTCCGGGACAGTAGCTACGAGCAGTACTTC. The V call is TRBV7-2, the J call TRBJ2-7, with 7 positions matching TRBD1. Germline V lookup: CDR1 SGHTA, CDR2 FQGNSA. The CDR3 loop spans 15 amino acids. Germline trimming cut 1 base from V and 3 bases from J; bases unmatched to any gene: 6.

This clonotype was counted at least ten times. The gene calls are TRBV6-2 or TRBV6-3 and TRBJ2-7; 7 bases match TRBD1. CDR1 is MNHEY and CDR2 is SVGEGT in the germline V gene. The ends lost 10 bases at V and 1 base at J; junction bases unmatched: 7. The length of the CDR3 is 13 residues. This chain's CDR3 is CATQGVLSYEQYF. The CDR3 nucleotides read TGTGCCACCCAGGGGGTATTGTCCTACGAGCAGTACTTC.

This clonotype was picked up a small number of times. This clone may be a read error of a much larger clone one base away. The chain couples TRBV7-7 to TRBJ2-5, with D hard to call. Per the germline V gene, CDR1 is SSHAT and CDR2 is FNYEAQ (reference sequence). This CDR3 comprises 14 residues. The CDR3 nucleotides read TGTGCTAGCAACCCCCGCTATACCCAAGAGACCCAGTACTTC. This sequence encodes CASNPRYTQETQYF.

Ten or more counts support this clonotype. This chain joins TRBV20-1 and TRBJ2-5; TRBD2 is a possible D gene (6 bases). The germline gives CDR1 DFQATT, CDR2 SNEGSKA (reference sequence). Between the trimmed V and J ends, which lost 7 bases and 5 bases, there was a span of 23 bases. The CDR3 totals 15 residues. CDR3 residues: CSGYGRDFRGETQYF. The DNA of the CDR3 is TGCAGTGGTTACGGCCGGGACTTCCGTGGGGAGACCCAGTACTTC.

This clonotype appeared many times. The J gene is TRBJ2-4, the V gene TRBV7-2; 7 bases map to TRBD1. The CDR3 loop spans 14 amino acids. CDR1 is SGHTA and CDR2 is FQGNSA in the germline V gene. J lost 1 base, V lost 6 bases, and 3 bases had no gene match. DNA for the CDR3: TGTGCCAGCAGTTTACAGGGGGCCAAAAACATTCAGTACTTC. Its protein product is CASSLQGAKNIQYF. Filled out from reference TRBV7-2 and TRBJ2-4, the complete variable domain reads GAGVSQSPSNKVTEKGKDVELRCDPISGHTALYWYRQSLGQGLEFLIYFQGNSAPDKSGLPSDRFSAERTGGSVSTLTIQRTQQEDSAVYLCASSLQGAKNIQYFGAGTRLSVL.

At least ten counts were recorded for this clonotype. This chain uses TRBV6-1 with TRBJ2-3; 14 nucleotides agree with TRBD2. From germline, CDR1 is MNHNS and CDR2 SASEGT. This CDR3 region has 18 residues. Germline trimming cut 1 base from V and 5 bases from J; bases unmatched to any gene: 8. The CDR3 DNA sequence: TGTGCCAGCAGTGAAGTTCCCGGACTAGCGGGAGGTCTAGATACGCAGTATTTT. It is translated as CASSEVPGLAGGLDTQYF.

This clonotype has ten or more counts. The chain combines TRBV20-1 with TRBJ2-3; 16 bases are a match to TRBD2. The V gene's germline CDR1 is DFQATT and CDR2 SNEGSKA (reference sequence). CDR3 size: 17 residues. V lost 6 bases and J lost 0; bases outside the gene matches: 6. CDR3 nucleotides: TGCAGTGCGGACGGGACTAGCGGGAGGGGGAGCACAGATACGCAGTATTTT. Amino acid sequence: CSADGTSGRGSTDTQYF.

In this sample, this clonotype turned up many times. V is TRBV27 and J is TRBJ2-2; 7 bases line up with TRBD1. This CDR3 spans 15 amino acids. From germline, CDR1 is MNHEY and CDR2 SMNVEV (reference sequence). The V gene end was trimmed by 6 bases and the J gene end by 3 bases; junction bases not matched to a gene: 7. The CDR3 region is CASSPPGQHTGELFF. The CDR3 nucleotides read TGTGCCAGCAGCCCGCCGGGACAGCACACCGGGGAGCTGTTTTTT.

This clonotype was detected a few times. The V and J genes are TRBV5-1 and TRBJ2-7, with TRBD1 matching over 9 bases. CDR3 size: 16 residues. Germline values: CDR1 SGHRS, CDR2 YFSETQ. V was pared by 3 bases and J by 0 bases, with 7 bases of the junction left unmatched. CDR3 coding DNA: TGCGCCAGCAGCTCGCCCGGACAGGGGAACTCCTACGAGCAGTACTTC. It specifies CASSSPGQGNSYEQYF.

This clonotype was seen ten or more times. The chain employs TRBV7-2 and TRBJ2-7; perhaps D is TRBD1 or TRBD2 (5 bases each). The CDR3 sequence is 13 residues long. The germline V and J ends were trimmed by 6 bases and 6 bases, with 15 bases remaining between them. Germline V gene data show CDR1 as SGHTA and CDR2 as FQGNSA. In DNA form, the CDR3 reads TGTGCCAGCAGGGGGGTGGGGTCCGTCGAGCAGTACTTC. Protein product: CASRGVGSVEQYF.

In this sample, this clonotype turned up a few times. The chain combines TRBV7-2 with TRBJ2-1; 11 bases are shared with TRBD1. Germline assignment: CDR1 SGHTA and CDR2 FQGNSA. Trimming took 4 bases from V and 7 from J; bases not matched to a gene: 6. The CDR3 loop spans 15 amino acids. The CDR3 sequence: CASSSVGTGGNEQFF. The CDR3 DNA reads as TGTGCCAGCAGCTCGGTAGGGACAGGGGGGAATGAGCAGTTCTTC.

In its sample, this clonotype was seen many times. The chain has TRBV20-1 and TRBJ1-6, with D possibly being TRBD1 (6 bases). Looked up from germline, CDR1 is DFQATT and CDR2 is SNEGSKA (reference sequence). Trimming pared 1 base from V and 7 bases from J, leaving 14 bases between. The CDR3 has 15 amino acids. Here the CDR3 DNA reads TGCAGTGCTAGAGTCCAGGGGATCCTGAATTCACCCCTCCACTTT. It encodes CSARVQGILNSPLHF.

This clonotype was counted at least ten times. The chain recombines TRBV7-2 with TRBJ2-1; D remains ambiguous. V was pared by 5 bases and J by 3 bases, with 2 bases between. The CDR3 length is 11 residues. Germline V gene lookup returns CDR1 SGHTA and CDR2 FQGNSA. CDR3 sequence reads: CASSDYNEQFF. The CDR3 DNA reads TGTGCCAGCAGCGACTACAATGAGCAGTTCTTC.

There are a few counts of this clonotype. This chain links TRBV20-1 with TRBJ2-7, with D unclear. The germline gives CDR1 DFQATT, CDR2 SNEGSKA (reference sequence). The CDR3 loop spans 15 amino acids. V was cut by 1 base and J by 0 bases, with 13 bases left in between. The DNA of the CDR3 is TGCAGTGCTAGAGTCTGGGCACCGGGCTCCTACGAGCAGTACTTC. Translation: CSARVWAPGSYEQYF.

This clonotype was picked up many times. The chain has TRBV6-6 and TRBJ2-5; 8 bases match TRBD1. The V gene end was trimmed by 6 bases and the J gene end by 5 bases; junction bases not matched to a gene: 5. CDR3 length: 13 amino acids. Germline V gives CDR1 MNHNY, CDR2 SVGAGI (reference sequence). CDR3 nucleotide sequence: TGTGCCAGCAGGGTCGACAGGGGTGAGACCCAGTACTTC. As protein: CASRVDRGETQYF.

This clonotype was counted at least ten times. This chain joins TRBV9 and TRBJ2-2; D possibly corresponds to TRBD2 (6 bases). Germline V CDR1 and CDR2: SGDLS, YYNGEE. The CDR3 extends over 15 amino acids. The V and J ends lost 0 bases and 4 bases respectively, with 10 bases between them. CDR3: CASSVELGGTGELFF. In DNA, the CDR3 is TGTGCCAGCAGCGTAGAGTTGGGGGGCACCGGGGAGCTGTTTTTT.

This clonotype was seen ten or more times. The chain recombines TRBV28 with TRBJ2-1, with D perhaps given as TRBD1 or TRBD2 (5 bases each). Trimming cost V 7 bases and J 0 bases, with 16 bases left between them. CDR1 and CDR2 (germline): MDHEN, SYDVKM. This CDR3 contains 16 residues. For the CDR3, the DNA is TGTGCCAGCAATACACCGGGGCAGAGCTCCTACAATGAGCAGTTCTTC. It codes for CASNTPGQSSYNEQFF. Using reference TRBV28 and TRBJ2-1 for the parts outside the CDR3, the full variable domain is DVKVTQSSRYLVKRTGEKVFLECVQDMDHENMFWYRQDPGLGLRLIYFSYDVKMKEKGDIPEGYSVSREKKERFSLILESASTNQTSMYLCASNTPGQSSYNEQFFGPGTRLTVL.